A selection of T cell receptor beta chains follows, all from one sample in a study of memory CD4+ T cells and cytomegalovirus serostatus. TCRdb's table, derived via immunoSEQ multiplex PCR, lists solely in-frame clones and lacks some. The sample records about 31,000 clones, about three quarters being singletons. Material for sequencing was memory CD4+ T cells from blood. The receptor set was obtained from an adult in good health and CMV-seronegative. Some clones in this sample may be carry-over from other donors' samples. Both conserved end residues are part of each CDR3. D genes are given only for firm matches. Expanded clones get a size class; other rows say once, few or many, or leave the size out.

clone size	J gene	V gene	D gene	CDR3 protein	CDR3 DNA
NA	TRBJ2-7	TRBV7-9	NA	CASSSSSRAGRYEQYF	TGTGCCAGCAGCTCCTCGTCACGGGCAGGAAGATACGAGCAGTACTTC
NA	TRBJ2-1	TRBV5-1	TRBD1	CASSLYQGARNEQFF	TGCGCCAGCAGCTTGTATCAGGGGGCGCGCAATGAGCAGTTCTTC
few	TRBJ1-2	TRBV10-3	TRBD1	CAISVDREKGYTF	TGTGCCATCAGTGTGGACAGGGAAAAAGGCTACACCTTC
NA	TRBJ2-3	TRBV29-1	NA	CSVVSTGSDTQYF	TGCAGCGTTGTTTCCACAGGGTCAGATACGCAGTATTTT
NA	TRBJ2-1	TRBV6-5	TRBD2	CASSYPSGGVTNEQFF	TGTGCCAGCAGTTATCCTTCCGGGGGGGTAACGAATGAGCAGTTCTTC
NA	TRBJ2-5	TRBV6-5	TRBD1	CASMGQGPPYF	TGTGCCAGCATGGGACAGGGGCCCCCGTACTTC
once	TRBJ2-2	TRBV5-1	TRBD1	CASSLSRGGNGELFF	TGCGCCAGCAGCTTGTCTAGAGGGGGCAACGGGGAGCTGTTTTTT
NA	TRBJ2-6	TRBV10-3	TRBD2	CAISQLAGGNSGANVLTF	TGTGCCATCAGTCAACTAGCGGGGGGAAACTCTGGGGCCAACGTCCTGACTTTC
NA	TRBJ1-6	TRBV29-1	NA	CSVERPPQGPPLHF	TGCAGCGTTGAACGACCCCCACAGGGCCCACCCCTCCACTTT
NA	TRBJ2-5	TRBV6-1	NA	CASSEKASILVETQYF	TGTGCCAGCAGTGAAAAGGCTAGTATACTCGTCGAGACCCAGTACTTC
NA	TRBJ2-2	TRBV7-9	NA	CASSQSGPQNTGELFF	TGTGCCAGCAGCCAAAGTGGTCCCCAAAACACCGGGGAGCTGTTTTTT
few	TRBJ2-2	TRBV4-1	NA	CASSQEATTVGTGELFF	TGCGCCAGCAGCCAAGAGGCGACTACCGTGGGCACCGGGGAGCTGTTTTTT
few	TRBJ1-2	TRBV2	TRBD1	CASSEEGARYGYTF	TGTGCCAGCAGTGAAGAGGGGGCGCGCTATGGCTACACCTTC
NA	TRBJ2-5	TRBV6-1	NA	CASRAAGNDPGTQYF	TGTGCCAGCAGGGCAGCAGGGAATGATCCGGGGACCCAGTACTTC
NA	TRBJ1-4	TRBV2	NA	CASSENGQGTEKLFF	TGTGCCAGCAGTGAAAATGGGCAGGGGACCGAAAAACTGTTTTTT
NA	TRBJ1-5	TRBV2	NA	CASSDRQTQPQHF	TGTGCCAGCAGTGACCGGCAGACCCAGCCCCAGCATTTT